The clone carrying this T cell receptor (beta chain) was seen a handful of times. Its cognate antigen is unknown. This record comes from a study of T-cell memory formation after mild COVID-19. Overall study: TCR clusters mostly belonged to single donors.

The V gene lost 3 bases and the J gene lost 3 bases, with 19 bases spanning the gap. The length of the CDR3 is 17 residues. The germline gives CDR1 SEHNR, CDR2 FQNEAQ (reference sequence). General study results and limits: The pre-infection memory compartment contained some responding clones, suggesting cross-reactive memory joined.

TCRalpha and TCRbeta libraries used 5'RACE with constant-segment primers and UMIs. TCRdb processed the 5' RACE reads anew with MiXCR; each CDR3 protein has one entry. This sample yields hundreds of thousands of distinct CDR3 sequences, of which roughly 21% are seen a single time; 12% belongs to the top ten. What was sequenced was PBMCs or a T cell subset sorted from them (not recorded which). This receptor was obtained from an adult woman who had mild COVID-19 (a few samples of this study predate the infection). Cell type and time point are not known. The V gene is TRBV7-9, the J gene TRBJ2-3; maybe TRBD2 (6 bases). CDR3 residues: CASSLGRFHLVTDTQYF. Written as DNA, the CDR3 is TGTGCCAGCAGCTTGGGGAGGTTCCATCTGGTGACAGATACGCAGTATTTT. Based on the CDR3 plus reference TRBV7-9 and TRBJ2-3, the full variable domain is DTGVSQNPRHKITKRGQNVTFRCDPISEHNRLYWYRQTLGQGPEFLTYFQNEAQLEKSRLLSDRFSAERPKGSFSTLEIQRTEQGDSAMYLCASSLGRFHLVTDTQYFGPGTRLTVL.